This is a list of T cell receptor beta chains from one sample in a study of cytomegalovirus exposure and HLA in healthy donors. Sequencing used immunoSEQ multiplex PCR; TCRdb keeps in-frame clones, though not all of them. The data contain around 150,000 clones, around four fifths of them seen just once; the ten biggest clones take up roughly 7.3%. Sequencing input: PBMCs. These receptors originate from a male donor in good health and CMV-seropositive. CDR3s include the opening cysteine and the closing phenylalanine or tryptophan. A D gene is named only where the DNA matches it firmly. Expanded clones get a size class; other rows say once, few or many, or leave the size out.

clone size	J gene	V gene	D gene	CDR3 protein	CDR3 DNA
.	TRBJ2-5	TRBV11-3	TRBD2	CASSLGGALAGAEETQYF	TGTGCCAGCAGCTTAGGAGGGGCGTTAGCGGGGGCCGAGGAGACCCAGTACTTC
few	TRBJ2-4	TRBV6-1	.	CASSEGNGEEGRVHIQYF	TGTGCCAGCAGTGAAGGAAATGGTGAGGAGGGAAGGGTTCACATTCAGTACTTC
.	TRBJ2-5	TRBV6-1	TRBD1	CASNPRTGREETQYF	TGTGCCAGCAACCCGAGGACAGGGCGCGAAGAGACCCAGTACTTC
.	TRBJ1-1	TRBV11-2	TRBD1	CASSLVSQGERAEAFF	TGTGCCAGCAGCTTAGTGAGCCAGGGGGAGAGAGCTGAAGCTTTCTTT
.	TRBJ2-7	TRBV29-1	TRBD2	CSVGARGWGGYEQYF	TGCAGCGTTGGGGCCCGGGGCTGGGGGGGCTACGAGCAGTACTTC
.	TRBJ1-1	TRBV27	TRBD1	CASRQGATEAFF	TGTGCCAGCAGACAGGGGGCGACTGAAGCTTTCTTT
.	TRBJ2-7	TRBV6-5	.	CASSYSRAGEQYF	TGTGCCAGCAGTTACTCGAGGGCGGGAGAGCAGTACTTC
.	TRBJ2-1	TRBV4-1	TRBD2	CASSQVPGLAGGNEQFF	TGCGCCAGCAGCCAAGTACCGGGACTAGCGGGGGGCAATGAGCAGTTCTTC
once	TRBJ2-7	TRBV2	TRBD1	CASTGQLIDEQYF	TGTGCCAGCACGGGACAGCTCATCGACGAGCAGTACTTC
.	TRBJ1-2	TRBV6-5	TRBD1	CASTTTSGQAGGYTF	TGTGCCAGCACCACGACTTCCGGACAGGCGGGTGGCTACACCTTC
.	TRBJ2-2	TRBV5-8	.	CASSLADLESTELFF	TGTGCCAGCAGCTTGGCCGACTTGGAATCCACGGAGCTGTTTTTT
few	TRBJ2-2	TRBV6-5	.	CASSEGDTGELFF	TGTGCCAGCAGTGAGGGGGACACCGGGGAGCTGTTTTTT
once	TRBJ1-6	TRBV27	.	CASSLSPAAHSPLHF	TGTGCCAGCAGTTTATCACCTGCGGCCCATTCACCCCTCCACTTT
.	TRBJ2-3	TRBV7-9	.	CSSSLTEDYRTDTQYF	TGTTCCAGCAGCTTGACAGAGGACTACCGCACAGATACGCAGTATTTT
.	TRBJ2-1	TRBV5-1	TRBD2	CASSPSRSGGLSSYNEQFF	TGCGCCAGCAGCCCCAGCCGTAGCGGGGGGCTTAGCTCCTACAATGAGCAGTTCTTC
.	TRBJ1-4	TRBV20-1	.	CSATGNEKLFF	TGCAGTGCTACAGGGAATGAAAAACTGTTTTTT
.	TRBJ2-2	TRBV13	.	CASSRTGGLKELFF	TGTGCCAGCAGCCGGACCGGGGGGCTTAAGGAGCTGTTTTTT
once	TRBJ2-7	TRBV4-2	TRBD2	CASSQGLAGGSSYEQYF	TGTGCCAGCAGCCAAGGTCTAGCGGGGGGGAGCTCCTACGAGCAGTACTTC
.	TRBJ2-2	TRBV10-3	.	CAIREQGGVNAGELFF	TGTGCCATCAGGGAACAGGGTGGAGTGAACGCCGGGGAGCTGTTTTTT
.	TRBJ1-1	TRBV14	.	CASSQVGGGTEAFF	TGTGCCAGCAGCCAGGTCGGGGGTGGGACTGAAGCTTTCTTT
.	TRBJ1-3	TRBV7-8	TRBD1	CASSTLGGGTGGNTIYF	TGTGCCAGCAGCACCCTAGGGGGCGGGACGGGTGGAAACACCATATATTTT
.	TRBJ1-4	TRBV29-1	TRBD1	CSGKGAGNEKLFF	TGCAGCGGAAAGGGGGCAGGAAATGAAAAACTGTTTTTT
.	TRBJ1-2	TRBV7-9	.	CASSITGGYTF	TGTGCCAGCAGCATTACGGGTGGCTACACCTTC
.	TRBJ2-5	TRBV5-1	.	CASSLHQGETQYF	TGCGCCAGCAGCTTGCATCAGGGGGAGACCCAGTACTTC
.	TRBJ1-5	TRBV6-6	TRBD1	CASSYGTGDGNQPQHF	TGTGCCAGCAGTTATGGAACAGGGGACGGAAATCAGCCCCAGCATTTT
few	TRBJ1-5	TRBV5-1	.	CASSLEGQPQHF	TGCGCCAGCAGCTTGGAGGGGCAGCCCCAGCATTTT
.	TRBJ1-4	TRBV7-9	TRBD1	CASSLGQGGANEKLFF	TGTGCCAGCAGCTTGGGACAGGGGGGGGCTAATGAAAAACTGTTTTTT
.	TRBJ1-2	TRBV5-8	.	CASSAPRSLNYGYTF	TGTGCCAGCAGCGCCCCACGGTCGCTTAACTATGGCTACACCTTC
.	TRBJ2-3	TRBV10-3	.	CAISERGQGGGTDTQYF	TGTGCCATCAGTGAGCGAGGGCAGGGGGGTGGGACAGATACGCAGTATTTT
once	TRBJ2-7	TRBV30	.	CAWIPHQGQIPYEQYF	TGTGCCTGGATTCCCCACCAGGGCCAGATCCCCTACGAGCAGTACTTC
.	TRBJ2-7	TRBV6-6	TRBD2	CASSYTSGGAYEQYF	TGTGCCAGCAGTTACACTAGCGGGGGGGCCTACGAGCAGTACTTC